One sample yielded the 28 T cell receptor beta chains listed below, sequenced in a study of Ad26.COV2.S vaccination and SARS-CoV-2 variants (dated by TCRdb to about 2021). This specimen's treatment or condition label, interpreted: approximately 18 received Ad26.COV2.S at low or high dose, single or two shots; a few received placebo; per-sample allocation not given. For vaccine and placebo recipients, the sequenced repertoires came from samples collected on day 63 after the first injection. Libraries were made using the immunoSEQ multiplex PCR assay. TCRdb mirrors the immuneACCESS table, restricted to in-frame sequences. Some clones are absent from its copies; in checked studies, under half trace to an unresolved V gene, and the reason for the others is unknown. The sample includes about half a million clones, with 80% to 90% observed a single time. Around 1.8% of the sample rests with the top ten.

The starting material was peripheral blood, obtained in a trial of Ad26.COV2.S vaccine versus placebo. Source of these receptors: a person aged 18-60 years who received the Ad26.COV2.S COVID-19 vaccine or a placebo.

V and J are TRBV9 and TRBJ2-7; D call uncertain. CDR3 length: 14 residues. The V and J ends lost 0 bases and 6 bases respectively, with 13 bases between them. Germline CDR1 and CDR2: SGDLS and YYNGEE. The CDR3 bases are TGTGCCAGCAGCGTAGATGGCCGCTCGGTCGAGCAGTACTTC. This translates into CASSVDGRSVEQYF.

The table lists this clone with a count of one. This sequence joins TRBV5-1 and TRBJ2-5, with TRBD1 matching over 7 bases. V lost 4 bases to trimming and J lost 7 bases; unmatched junction nucleotides: 10. CDR1 and CDR2 from the germline V gene are SGHRS and YFSETQ. This CDR3 region has 14 residues. The CDR3 sequence is CASSRKGTDGTQYF. CDR3 sequence (DNA): TGCGCCAGCAGCCGAAAGGGGACAGACGGGACCCAGTACTTC.

This chain links TRBV6-5 with TRBJ1-2; the D is unclear. This CDR3 has 14 residues. Trimming cost V 0 bases and J 4 bases, with 9 bases left between them. Germline V gene data show CDR1 as MNHEY and CDR2 as SVGAGI. The CDR3 DNA reads TGTGCCAGCAGTTACTCCGCGGTAGTCTATGGCTACACCTTC. It specifies CASSYSAVVYGYTF.

The CDR3 DNA reads as TGTGCCAGCGAAACTAGCGGGAGTCGGAATGAGCAGTTCTTC. Translation: CASETSGSRNEQFF. The chain employs TRBV6-5 and TRBJ2-1, with TRBD2 matching over 11 bases. The CDR3 covers 14 residues. After removal of 8 bases from V and 7 bases from J, the junction contained 7 bases not matched to a gene. CDR1 is MNHEY, CDR2 SVGAGI, per germline.

The chain combines TRBV10-1 with TRBJ2-3; the match to TRBD2 covers 8 bases. The CDR3 is made up of 14 amino acids. Trimming cost V 4 bases and J 6 bases; bases outside gene matches: 6. From germline, CDR1 is WNHNN and CDR2 SYGVQD (reference sequence). The chain's CDR3 is CASSAGTSVDTQYF. In nucleotides, the CDR3 is TGCGCCAGCAGTGCCGGGACTAGTGTCGATACGCAGTATTTT.

The gene calls are TRBV5-1 and TRBJ1-6; D is possibly TRBD1 (6 bases). With 0 bases removed from V and 2 bases from J, the gap between germline ends came to 15 bases. There are 18 residues in the CDR3. CDR1 is SGHRS and CDR2 is YFSETQ in the germline V gene. The CDR3 sequence: CASSLGSSGGPYNSPLHF. CDR3 bases: TGCGCCAGCAGCTTGGGTTCGTCGGGGGGCCCCTATAATTCACCCCTCCACTTT.

This chain joins TRBV6-5 and TRBJ2-5; a possible D gene is TRBD2 (6 bases). Trimming took off 6 bases at V and 5 bases at J, with 16 bases between the two ends. Germline loops: CDR1 MNHEY, CDR2 SVGAGI. The CDR3 extends over 14 amino acids. The CDR3 coding sequence is TGTGCCAGCAGCCCCGGGACTCGGCTGGAGACCCAGTACTTC. Translating gives CASSPGTRLETQYF.

V gene TRBV10-3 combines with J gene TRBJ2-3, with D unresolved. This CDR3 has 14 amino acids. Per germline, CDR1 ENHRY and CDR2 SYGVKD. V lost 3 bases and J 1 base, leaving 8 bases between the germline ends. Here the CDR3 DNA reads TGTGCCATCAGTGATCAAGATCGCACAGATACGCAGTATTTT. Encoded protein: CAISDQDRTDTQYF.

The rearrangement joins TRBV25-1 to TRBJ2-1, with TRBD2 matching 9 bases. CDR1 is MGHDK and CDR2 is SYGVNS in the germline V gene. V shed 6 bases and J 8 bases; nucleotides not matched to a gene: 11. This CDR3 contains 15 residues. Here the CDR3 reads CASSDLGGGGDEQFF. DNA of the CDR3: TGTGCCAGCAGCGACCTTGGCGGCGGGGGGGATGAGCAGTTCTTC.

With regard to this clone: At one of its ends the junction is not consistent with the germline gene, which may arise from a read error. The chain is built from TRBV7-3 and TRBJ2-3, with 7 bases matching TRBD1. The V gene's germline CDR1 is SGHTA and CDR2 FQGTGA. The CDR3 length is 14 residues. In DNA, the CDR3 is TGTGCCAGCAGATTAACAGGGGGCACAGATACGCAGTATTTT. Translation gives CASRLTGGTDTQYF.

This clone has just a few counts. The V gene is TRBV5-1, the J gene TRBJ1-6; 7 nucleotides align to TRBD1. V lost 4 bases, J lost 9 bases, and 7 bases stayed unmatched. The CDR3 covers 14 residues. The germline V gene encodes CDR1 SGHRS and CDR2 YFSETQ. CDR3 sequence: CASSQTGVRSPLHF. The CDR3 DNA is TGCGCCAGCAGCCAAACAGGGGTTCGTTCACCCCTCCACTTT.

The chain employs TRBV19 and TRBJ1-6, with 8 bases matching TRBD1. This CDR3 region has 16 residues. CDR1 is LNHDA, CDR2 SQIVND, per germline (reference sequence). V trimming: 4 bases; J trimming: 7 bases; junction bases outside the gene matches: 9. CDR3 sequence (DNA): TGTGCCAGTAGTAGAGCTCTGGACAGGGAGAATTCACCCCTCCACTTT. This gives the protein CASSRALDRENSPLHF.

The chain recombines TRBV27 with TRBJ2-5; 8 bases match TRBD1. CDR1 is MNHEY and CDR2 is SMNVEV in the germline V gene (reference sequence). The CDR3 covers 13 residues. Trimming removed 5 bases from V and 6 bases from J; junction bases left unmatched: 5. This CDR3 is CASSNGQGKTQYF. In DNA, the CDR3 is TGTGCCAGCAGTAATGGACAGGGAAAGACCCAGTACTTC.

The chain combines TRBV10-1 with TRBJ2-3, with 7 nucleotides matching TRBD1. Germline-derived CDR1 and CDR2 are WNHNN and SYGVQD (reference sequence). J gave up 2 bases and V 6 bases, and 14 bases lay outside the gene matches. CDR3 length: 17 residues. CDR3 bases: TGCGCCAGCAGCGACAGGGTTTCAGCGGTTACCACAGATACGCAGTATTTT. Its protein is CASSDRVSAVTTDTQYF.

The chain couples TRBV6-6 to TRBJ2-7; TRBD1 matches at 10 bases. The germline CDR1 and CDR2 sequences are MNHNY and SVGAGI (reference sequence). Trimming at V came to 5 bases and at J to 1 base, leaving 17 bases not matched to a gene. This CDR3 spans 19 amino acids. The CDR3: CASSLRGTGVYGRSYEQYF. The CDR3 nucleotides are TGTGCCAGCAGTCTCCGTGGGACAGGGGTCTACGGGAGATCCTACGAGCAGTACTTC.

The chain recombines TRBV7-2 with TRBJ1-5, with TRBD1 identical over 8 bases. The CDR3 sequence is 15 residues long. Trimming took 2 bases from V and 6 from J; bases not matched to a gene: 6. Germline V gene data show CDR1 as SGHTA and CDR2 as FQGNSA. In nucleotides, the CDR3 is TGTGCCAGCAGCTTATTCGGACAGGGCGCTCAGCCCCAGCATTTT. It codes for CASSLFGQGAQPQHF.

V gene TRBV7-3 combines with J gene TRBJ2-1; 7 bases agree with TRBD2. V shed 2 bases and J 5 bases; nucleotides not matched to a gene: 3. The germline CDR1 and CDR2 sequences are SGHTA and FQGTGA. The CDR3 spans 14 residues. As DNA, the CDR3 is TGTGCCAGCAGCTTAGATGGGGGGGACAATGAGCAGTTCTTC. Translating gives CASSLDGGDNEQFF.

This rearrangement joins TRBV7-9 to TRBJ1-3, with 8 bases lining up with TRBD1. Trimming took 5 bases from V and 0 from J; bases not matched to a gene: 9. This CDR3 is 17 amino acids long. The V gene's germline CDR1 is SEHNR and CDR2 FQNEAQ (reference sequence). The CDR3 coding sequence is TGTGCCAGCAGCCTGAGGACAGGGAAAAGCTCTGGAAACACCATATATTTT. Protein: CASSLRTGKSSGNTIYF.

The chain is built from TRBV4-1 and TRBJ2-1; D gene ambiguous. Trimming pared 0 bases from V and 0 bases from J, leaving 9 bases between. The CDR3 spans 16 residues. CDR1 and CDR2 from the germline V gene are MGHRA and YSYEKL. In nucleotides, the CDR3 is TGCGCCAGCAGCCAAGAGGGCGGAAGCTCCTACAATGAGCAGTTCTTC. Protein: CASSQEGGSSYNEQFF.

Only a few counts were recorded for this clone. The chain joins TRBV10-3 to TRBJ2-7; D unclear. The CDR3 extends over 13 amino acids. Trimming left V 10 bases short and J 3 bases short, with 16 bases between. Per germline, CDR1 ENHRY and CDR2 SYGVKD. The CDR3, as DNA: TGTGCCACCTACGACCAGGAAAACTACGAGCAGTACTTC. This codes for CATYDQENYEQYF.

CDR3 in DNA: TGCAGCGTGGGGACAGGGGACACCGGGGAGCTGTTTTTT. This gives the protein CSVGTGDTGELFF. The V gene is TRBV29-1, the J gene TRBJ2-2; 10 bases align to TRBD1. This CDR3 contains 13 residues. V trimming: 6 bases; J trimming: 3 bases; junction bases outside the gene matches: 1. The V gene's germline CDR1 is SQVTM and CDR2 ANQGSEA.

This chain uses TRBV29-1 with TRBJ2-5, with 7 positions matching TRBD2. V trimming: 4 bases; J trimming: 5 bases; junction bases outside the gene matches: 7. CDR1 and CDR2 from the germline V gene are SQVTM and ANQGSEA. CDR3 length equals 13 residues. The CDR3 protein is CSVVKTSSETQYF. For the CDR3, the DNA is TGCAGCGTTGTAAAGACTAGCTCGGAGACCCAGTACTTC.

This chain uses TRBV11-1 with TRBJ1-1; the D gene is possibly TRBD1 (5 bases). Germline V gives CDR1 SGHAT, CDR2 FQDESV (reference sequence). V lost 2 bases, J lost 3 bases, and 10 bases lay in between. There are 14 residues in the CDR3. This CDR3 reads CASSLRVGDTEAFF. CDR3 coding DNA: TGTGCCAGCAGCTTAAGGGTGGGGGACACTGAAGCTTTCTTT.

The chain recombines TRBV25-1 with TRBJ1-5, with D tentatively TRBD1 (6 bases). The CDR3 contains 15 residues. Germline-derived CDR1 and CDR2 are MGHDK and SYGVNS. The V gene lost 4 bases and the J gene lost 4 bases, with 14 bases spanning the gap. The CDR3 reads CASSGGTHGNQPQHF. In nucleotides, the CDR3 is TGTGCCAGCAGTGGCGGGACACATGGGAATCAGCCCCAGCATTTT.

This chain uses TRBV19 with TRBJ1-1, with 8 bases identical to TRBD1. Losses at the gene ends were 7 bases for V and 1 base for J; bases not matched to a gene: 5. The CDR3 consists of 14 residues. Germline CDR1 and CDR2: LNHDA and SQIVND (reference sequence). DNA of the CDR3: TGTGCCAGTACCCCGGGACAGGCGAACACTGAAGCTTTCTTT. Amino acids: CASTPGQANTEAFF.

The chain recombines TRBV3-1 (or the pseudogene TRBV3-2) with TRBJ2-1, with 12 bases fitting TRBD2. There are 15 residues in the CDR3. J gave up 3 bases and V 5 bases, and 2 bases lay outside the gene matches. Germline V gives CDR1 LGHDT, CDR2 YNNKEL (reference sequence). CDR3 DNA sequence: TGTGCCAGCAGCGCTAGCGGGGGGGACTACAATGAGCAGTTCTTC. Its translation: CASSASGGDYNEQFF.

The CDR3 nucleotides read TGTGCCAGCAGCTTAGACCCTGGGACTAGCGGATACGAGCAGTACTTC. Protein sequence: CASSLDPGTSGYEQYF. The chain combines TRBV11-2 with TRBJ2-7; 11 bases fit TRBD2. The CDR3 length is 16 residues. J was trimmed by 4 bases and V by 0 bases; bases with no gene match: 5. Germline V gives CDR1 SGHAT, CDR2 FQNNGV.

The chain joins TRBV7-8 to TRBJ1-5; D call uncertain. Deletions cut 2 bases from V and 0 bases from J, with 8 bases between. CDR1 is SGHVS, CDR2 FQNEAQ, per germline. This CDR3 has 15 amino acids. The CDR3 sequence: CASSLSGNSNQPQHF. The CDR3 nucleotides are TGTGCCAGCAGCTTATCAGGAAATAGCAATCAGCCCCAGCATTTT.